This T cell receptor (beta chain) was found in a study of monozygotic twins with inflammatory bowel disease. General study results and limits: Among IBD patients, TCRbeta diversity (inverse Simpson) was lower than in healthy co-twins.

Eight distinct reactions (per sample) were used to make the cDNA. Following a re-call of the 5' RACE reads, TCRdb has one entry per CDR3 protein and lacks DNA. In total, the table holds 150,000 to 200,000 distinct CDR3 sequences. With regard to this clonotype: Its antigen is not identified.

Blood (under 2.6 ml) was collected from every donor individually. The CDR3 is made up of 16 amino acids. Germline loops: CDR1 SGHNT, CDR2 YYREEE (reference sequence). The sequence was collected from a human donor with ulcerative colitis or Crohn's disease, or a healthy co-twin of an affected twin (not recorded which). The gene calls are TRBV5-4 and TRBJ1-3; TCRdb's D gene call, TRBD1, goes unchecked for lack of DNA. The sample taken for sequencing was blood. The CDR3 region is CASSRTGLVSGNTIYF.